This T cell receptor beta chain came from a study of blood T cell repertoires in COVID-19. Germline V gives CDR1 MGHRA, CDR2 YSYEKL. The CDR3 contains 17 residues. J gave up 1 base and V 9 bases, and 8 bases lay outside the gene matches. The assay was immunoSEQ multiplex PCR, and TCRdb's table has in-frame clones only and misses some. The table shows roughly 200,000 clones, with around 75% occurring only once. The chain is built from TRBV4-1 and TRBJ2-1, with 14 bases fitting TRBD2. Sequencing used peripheral blood. The TCR sequence derives from a woman aged 40-49 years with COVID-19, enrolled during active disease. CDR3 DNA: TGCGCCAGTAGTGGGACTAGCGGGGGTACGTCCTACAATGAGCAGTTCTTC. Encoded protein: CASSGTSGGTSYNEQFF.